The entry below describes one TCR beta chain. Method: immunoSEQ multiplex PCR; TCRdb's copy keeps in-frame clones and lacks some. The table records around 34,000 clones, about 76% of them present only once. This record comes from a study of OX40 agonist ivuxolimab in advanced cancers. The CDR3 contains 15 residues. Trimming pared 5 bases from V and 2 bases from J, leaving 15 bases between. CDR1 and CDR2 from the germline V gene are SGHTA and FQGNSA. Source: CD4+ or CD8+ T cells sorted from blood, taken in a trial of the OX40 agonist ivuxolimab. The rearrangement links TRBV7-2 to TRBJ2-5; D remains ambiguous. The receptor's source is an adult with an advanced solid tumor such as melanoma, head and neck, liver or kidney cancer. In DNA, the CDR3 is TGTGCCAGCAGCCCGTGGACCCGTGCGCAAGAGACCCAGTACTTC. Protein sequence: CASSPWTRAQETQYF.